This TCR beta chain is drawn from a study of shared clonotypes between healthy human individuals. Study observations and caveats: Lower generation probabilities were found for non-shared clonotypes than for those shared by all four donors.

This clone has just a few counts. Antigen unknown. The same CDR3 can be traced to other DNA sequences in this sample. Profiled with immunoSEQ multiplex PCR; TCRdb holds only in-frame clones, not every one. The sample consists of roughly 2.2 million clones, approximately 95% of them appearing once. Between the trimmed V and J ends, which lost 6 bases and 5 bases, there was a span of 13 bases. Germline-derived CDR1 and CDR2 are MDHEN and SYDVKM. The length of the CDR3 is 13 residues. This TCR came from a young man in good health. Some clones in this sample may be carry-over from other donors' samples. The sequenced material came from naive CD4+ T cells from PBMCs. Indicated subset: CD45RA+ positively selected. The rearrangement links TRBV28 to TRBJ1-2; the D gene is possibly TRBD1 (5 bases). The CDR3 DNA reads TGTGCCAGCAGCCAGGGTCCCGCTTATGGCTACACCTTC. It is translated as CASSQGPAYGYTF.